The rows below give T cell receptor beta chains drawn from one sample of a study of blood T cell repertoires in COVID-19. TCRdb's table, derived via immunoSEQ multiplex PCR, lists solely in-frame clones and lacks some. Altogether fewer than 350,000 clones are present, around 85% being singletons, with the ten largest covering 9.5% to 15%. Input material: peripheral blood. These receptors all stem from a woman aged 25-40 years with COVID-19, enrolled during active disease. The CDR3 runs from the conserved cysteine through the conserved F or W. The D gene is left open where the match is weak. The listing skips clone size in some rows; elsewhere it reads once, few, many or a size class.

length,J,size,D,V,DNA,CDR3
12,TRBJ2-7,few,-,TRBV27,TGTGCCAGCAGTTCCCCGGGATACGAGCAGTACTTC,CASSSPGYEQYF
12,TRBJ2-7,-,-,TRBV5-8,TGTGCCAGCAGGACCATGGCAGGCGAGCAGTACTTC,CASRTMAGEQYF
14,TRBJ2-7,-,TRBD2,TRBV9,TGTGCCAGCGGAAGCGGGACCCCTACTGACGAGCAGTACTTC,CASGSGTPTDEQYF
17,TRBJ2-1,-,TRBD2,TRBV4-2,TGTGCCAGCAGCCAAGAAGGGGGACTAGCGGGAGGCAATGAGCAGTTCTTC,CASSQEGGLAGGNEQFF
16,TRBJ2-7,-,TRBD2,TRBV7-9,TGTGCCAGCAGCAGAATAGCGGGGGGGCCAGCCGACGAGCAGTACTTC,CASSRIAGGPADEQYF
16,TRBJ1-2,-,TRBD1,TRBV7-8,TGTGCCAGCAGCCCTGGACAGGGGGCCCCACTGGATGGCTACACCTTC,CASSPGQGAPLDGYTF
13,TRBJ1-1,-,-,TRBV25-1,TGTGCCAGCAGCAGGGGTCGAGGCACTGAAGCTTTCTTT,CASSRGRGTEAFF
19,TRBJ2-4,-,TRBD2,TRBV3-1/TRBV3-2,TGTGCCAGCAGCCAAGGTGTTAGCGGGGGTCCGCTTGGCAAAAACATTCAGTACTTC,CASSQGVSGGPLGKNIQYF
15,TRBJ2-2,-,-,TRBV5-1,TGCGCCAGCAGCTTGGATGGTAGAAACACCGGGGAGCTGTTTTTT,CASSLDGRNTGELFF
14,TRBJ1-5,-,TRBD1,TRBV3-1/TRBV3-2,TGTGCCAGCAGCCAAAAGGGGACAGGTCAGCCCCAGCATTTT,CASSQKGTGQPQHF
15,TRBJ2-7,-,TRBD2,TRBV4-1,TGCGCCAGCAGCCTAGCCGCGGGGGTTTCCTACGAGCAGTACTTC,CASSLAAGVSYEQYF
16,TRBJ1-2,-,-,TRBV6-5,TGTGCCAGCAGTTACGGGACACCACGTTCCCTCTATGGCTACACCTTC,CASSYGTPRSLYGYTF
15,TRBJ1-5,-,-,TRBV28,TGTGCCAGCAAATGGGGCAGAAATAGCAATCAGCCCCAGCATTTT,CASKWGRNSNQPQHF
14,TRBJ1-2,once,-,TRBV5-6,TGTGCCAGCAGCTTGCGTATCGGACTCTATGGCTACACCTTC,CASSLRIGLYGYTF
12,TRBJ2-1,-,-,TRBV12-3/TRBV12-4,TGTGCCAGCAGCTCGGGGTACAATGAGCAGTTCTTC,CASSSGYNEQFF
13,TRBJ1-2,once,-,TRBV5-1,TGCGCCAGCAGCCTGGACACCGACTATGGCTACACCTTC,CASSLDTDYGYTF
13,TRBJ2-1,-,TRBD1,TRBV27,TGTGCCAGCAGACGGACAGGGAGTAATGAGCAGTTCTTC,CASRRTGSNEQFF
14,TRBJ1-5,-,TRBD1,TRBV19,TGTGTGCAACAGGGGGATGTAAGCAATCAGCCCCAGCATTTT,CVQQGDVSNQPQHF
13,TRBJ2-1,-,-,TRBV7-9,TGTGCCAGCAGGCACACTTCGGGGTCACTGCAGTTCTTC,CASRHTSGSLQFF
11,TRBJ2-2,few,-,TRBV25-1,TGTGCCAGTGACTTTGCCGGGGAGCTGTTTTTT,CASDFAGELFF
14,TRBJ2-1,-,-,TRBV2,TGTGCCAGCAGACCCGACAGGGGAGGGAATGAGCAGTTCTTC,CASRPDRGGNEQFF
16,TRBJ2-3,-,TRBD2,TRBV10-3,TGTGCCATCAGTGACCCCGGACTAGCGGGGACAGATACGCAGTATTTT,CAISDPGLAGTDTQYF
20,TRBJ2-6,-,TRBD1,TRBV5-1,TGCGCCAGCAGCTTGGCCGGGACAGGGGATCCCACCTCTGGGGCCAACGTCCTGACTTTC,CASSLAGTGDPTSGANVLTF
14,TRBJ1-4,-,TRBD1,TRBV19,TGTGCCAGTAGGGGACAGGGGTTAAGAGAAAAACTGTTTTTT,CASRGQGLREKLFF
13,TRBJ2-2,-,-,TRBV12-3/TRBV12-4,TGTGCCAGCAGTTTATTTTCGGCCGGGGAGCTGTTTTTT,CASSLFSAGELFF
18,TRBJ2-7,-,TRBD2,TRBV19,TGTGCCAGTAGCCCAAATCGAGCCGGGCTCGGGAGGTCCTACGAGCAGTACTTC,CASSPNRAGLGRSYEQYF
15,TRBJ2-7,-,TRBD2,TRBV27,TGTGCCAGCATGGGCGGCGGGGGGGCCATCTACGAGCAGTACTTC,CASMGGGGAIYEQYF
14,TRBJ1-2,-,-,TRBV21-1,TGTGCCAGCAGCAAATTGGACAGACCCTATGGCTACACCTTC,CASSKLDRPYGYTF
12,TRBJ2-5,-,-,TRBV7-9,TGTGCCAGCAGCGCGGGTTGGTCGGCCCAGTACTTC,CASSAGWSAQYF
15,TRBJ2-5,-,TRBD2,TRBV24-1,TGTGCCACCAGTGACCCCGGGACTAGCGGGGAGACCCAGTACTTC,CATSDPGTSGETQYF
15,TRBJ2-1,-,-,TRBV11-2,TGTGCCAGCAGCTTAGCCCCGACAGGGACTTGGGAGCAGTTCTTC,CASSLAPTGTWEQFF
14,TRBJ1-5,-,-,TRBV5-1,TGCGCCAGCAGCTTAGGGGGGGCAGGTCAGCCCCAGCATTTT,CASSLGGAGQPQHF
12,TRBJ1-1,-,-,TRBV19,TGTGCCAGTAGTATCCAGGGCACTGAAGCTTTCTTT,CASSIQGTEAFF
17,TRBJ1-1,-,TRBD1,TRBV12-5,TGTGCTAGTGGCCCAGGACAGGGGAGTGATTCTGAGGCTGAAGCTTTCTTT,CASGPGQGSDSEAEAFF
13,TRBJ1-3,-,-,TRBV18,TGTGCCAGCTCACCCACCGGGAGAAACACCATATATTTT,CASSPTGRNTIYF
16,TRBJ2-6,-,-,TRBV11-2,TGTGCCAGCAGCTTATTTGCAGTCTCTGGGGCCAACGTCCTGACTTTC,CASSLFAVSGANVLTF
14,TRBJ2-2,-,-,TRBV4-1,TGCGCCAGCAGCCACGACAGGACCGGCGGGGAGCTGTTTTTT,CASSHDRTGGELFF
15,TRBJ1-4,-,-,TRBV27,TGTGCCAGCAGCCCCGAGGCTGTAATATATGAAAAACTGTTTTTT,CASSPEAVIYEKLFF
14,TRBJ1-4,-,-,TRBV10-2,TGCGCCAGCAGTGAGTTGTGGGAGTCAGAAAAACTGTTTTTT,CASSELWESEKLFF
17,TRBJ1-5,-,-,TRBV7-9,TGTGCCAGCAGCTTCGAATTGACAGATAGGGGGAATCAGCCCCAGCATTTT,CASSFELTDRGNQPQHF
13,TRBJ1-2,-,-,TRBV5-8,TGTGCCAGCAGCTTCGACAGTTCCGAAGGCTACACCTTC,CASSFDSSEGYTF
11,TRBJ2-2,once,-,TRBV7-9,TGTGCCAGCAGCCCCTCAGAGGAGCTGTTTTTT,CASSPSEELFF
13,TRBJ1-1,-,-,TRBV5-1,TGCGCCAGCACGGACAGCATGAACACTGAAGCTTTCTTT,CASTDSMNTEAFF
11,TRBJ2-1,-,-,TRBV12-3/TRBV12-4,TGTGCCAGCAGTCTGCAGTTAGAGCAGTTCTTC,CASSLQLEQFF
16,TRBJ1-3,once,-,TRBV11-2,TGTGCCAGCAGCTTAGATCCACCGAGCTTAAGCGGCACCATATATTTT,CASSLDPPSLSGTIYF